This TCR beta chain was observed in a study of immune characterization of retroperitoneal liposarcoma. This clonotype was counted between two and nine times. With a much larger clone just one base away, this may be a read error. TCRdb re-called the PCR reads through MiXCR, storing one row per CDR3 protein. The sample includes about 3,200 distinct CDR3 sequences, 43% of them seen just once. The CDR3 is 13 residues long. Germline values: CDR1 MRHNA, CDR2 SNTAGT. V gene TRBV6-4 combines with J gene TRBJ2-1, with 7 nucleotides matching TRBD1. The better agreement between TRBJ2-7 and the DNA end casts doubt on the J call. The source material was tumor tissue. The TCR sequence derives from a male donor with retroperitoneal liposarcoma. CDR3 bases: TGTGCCAGCAGTGACCGGGACAGCAATGAGCAGTACTTC. This gives the protein CASSDRDSNEQYF.